This T cell receptor beta chain was recorded in a study of cytomegalovirus exposure and HLA in healthy donors. About the research overall: The 120 validation repertoires used the same platform as the roughly 700 first-cohort repertoires (as reported by a later analysis).

The V and J ends lost 0 bases and 4 bases respectively, with 15 bases between them. The CDR3 consists of 15 residues. Germline lookup yields CDR1 GTSNPN and CDR2 SVGIG (reference sequence). Study results and limitations: Usually a TCR sequence was rare, but some public TCRs were found in many donors. Roughly 170 TCR beta chains were listed as cytomegalovirus-associated.

TCRdb keeps only in-frame clones here, not all; method: immunoSEQ multiplex PCR. This sample has about 160,000 clones, with 88% found just once. This clone was observed a handful of times. Its specificity is unknown. The donors were part of the roughly 120-subject validation cohort, which stood apart from the roughly 670-subject first cohort. The sequenced material came from PBMCs. The chain links TRBV30 to TRBJ1-1; D might be TRBD1 (5 bases). The origin of this receptor is a man aged 18-30 years in good health and CMV-seronegative. The CDR3: CAWSVRGVRATEAFF. Written as DNA, the CDR3 is TGTGCCTGGAGTGTACGGGGGGTTCGGGCCACTGAAGCTTTCTTT.